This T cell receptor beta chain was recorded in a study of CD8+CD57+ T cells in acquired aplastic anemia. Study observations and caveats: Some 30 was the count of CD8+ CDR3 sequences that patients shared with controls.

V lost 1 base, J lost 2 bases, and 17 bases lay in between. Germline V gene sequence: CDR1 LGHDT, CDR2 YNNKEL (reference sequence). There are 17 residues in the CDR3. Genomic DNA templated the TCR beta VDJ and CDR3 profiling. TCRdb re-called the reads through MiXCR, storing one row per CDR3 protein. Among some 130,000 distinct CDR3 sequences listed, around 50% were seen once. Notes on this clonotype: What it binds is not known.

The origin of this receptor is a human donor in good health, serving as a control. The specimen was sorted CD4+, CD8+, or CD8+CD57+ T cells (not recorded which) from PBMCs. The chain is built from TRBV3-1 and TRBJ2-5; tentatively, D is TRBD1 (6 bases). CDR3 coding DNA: TGTGCCAGCAGCCAAGTCACCGTCCCCAGGGGTCAAGAGACCCAGTACTTC. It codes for CASSQVTVPRGQETQYF.